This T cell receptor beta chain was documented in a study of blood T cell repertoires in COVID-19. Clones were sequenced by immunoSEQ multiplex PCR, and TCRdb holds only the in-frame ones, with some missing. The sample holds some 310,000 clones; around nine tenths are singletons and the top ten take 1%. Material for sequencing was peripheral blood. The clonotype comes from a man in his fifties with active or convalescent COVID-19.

The CDR3 loop is CASSYYHSFTDTQYF. The DNA of the CDR3 is TGTGCCAGCAGTTACTATCACAGTTTCACAGATACGCAGTATTTT. The genes are TRBV6-2 or TRBV6-3 and TRBJ2-3; no reliable D call. Deletions cut 1 base from V and 2 bases from J, with 10 bases between. The CDR3 has 15 amino acids. From germline, CDR1 is MNHEY and CDR2 SVGEGT.